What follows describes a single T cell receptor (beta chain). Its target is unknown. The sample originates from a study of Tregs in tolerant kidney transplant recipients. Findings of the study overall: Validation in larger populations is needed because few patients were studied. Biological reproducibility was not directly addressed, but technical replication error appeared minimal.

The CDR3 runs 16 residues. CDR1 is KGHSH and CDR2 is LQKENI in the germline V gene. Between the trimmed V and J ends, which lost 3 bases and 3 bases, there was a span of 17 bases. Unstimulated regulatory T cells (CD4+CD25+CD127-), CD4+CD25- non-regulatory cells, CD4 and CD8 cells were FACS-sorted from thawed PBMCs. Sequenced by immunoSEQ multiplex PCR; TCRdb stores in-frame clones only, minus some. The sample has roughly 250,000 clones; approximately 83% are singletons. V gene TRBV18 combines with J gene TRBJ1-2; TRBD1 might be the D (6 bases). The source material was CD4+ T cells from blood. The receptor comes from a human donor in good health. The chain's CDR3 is CASSPAGAGRDYGYTF. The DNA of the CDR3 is TGTGCCAGCTCACCCGCAGGGGCCGGTCGAGACTATGGCTACACCTTC.